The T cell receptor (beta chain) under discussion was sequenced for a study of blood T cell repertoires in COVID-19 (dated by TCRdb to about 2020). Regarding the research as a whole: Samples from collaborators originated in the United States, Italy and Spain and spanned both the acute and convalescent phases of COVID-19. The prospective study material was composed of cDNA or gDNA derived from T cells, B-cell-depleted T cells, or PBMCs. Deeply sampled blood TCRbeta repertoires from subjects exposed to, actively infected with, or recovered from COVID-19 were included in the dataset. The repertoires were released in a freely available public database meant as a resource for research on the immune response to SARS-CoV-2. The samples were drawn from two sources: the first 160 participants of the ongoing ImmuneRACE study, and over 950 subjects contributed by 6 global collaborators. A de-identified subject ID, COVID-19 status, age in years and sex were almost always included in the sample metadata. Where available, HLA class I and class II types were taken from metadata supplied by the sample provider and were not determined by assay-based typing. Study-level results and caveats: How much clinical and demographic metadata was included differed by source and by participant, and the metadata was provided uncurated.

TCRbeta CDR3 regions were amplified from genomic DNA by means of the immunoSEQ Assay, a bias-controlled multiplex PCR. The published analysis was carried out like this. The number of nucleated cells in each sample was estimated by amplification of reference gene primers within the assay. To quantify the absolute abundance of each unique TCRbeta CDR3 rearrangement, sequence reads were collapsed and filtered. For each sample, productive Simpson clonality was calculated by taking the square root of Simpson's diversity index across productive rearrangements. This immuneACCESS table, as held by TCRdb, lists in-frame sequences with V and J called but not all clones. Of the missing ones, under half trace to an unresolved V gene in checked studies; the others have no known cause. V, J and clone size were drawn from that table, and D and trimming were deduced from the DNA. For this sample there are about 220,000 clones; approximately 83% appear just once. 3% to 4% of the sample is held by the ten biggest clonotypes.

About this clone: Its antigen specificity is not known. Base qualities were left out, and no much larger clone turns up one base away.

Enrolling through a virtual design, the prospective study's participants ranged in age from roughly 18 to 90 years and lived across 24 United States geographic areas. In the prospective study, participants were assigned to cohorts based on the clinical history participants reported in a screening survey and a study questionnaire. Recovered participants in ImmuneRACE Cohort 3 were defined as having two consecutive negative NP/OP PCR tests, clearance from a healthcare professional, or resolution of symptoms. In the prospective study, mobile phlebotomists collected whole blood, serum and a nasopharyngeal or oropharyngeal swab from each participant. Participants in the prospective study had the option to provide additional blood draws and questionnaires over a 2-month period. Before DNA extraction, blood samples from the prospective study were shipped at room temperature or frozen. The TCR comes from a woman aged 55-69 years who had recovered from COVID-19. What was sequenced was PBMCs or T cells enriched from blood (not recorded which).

The nucleotide sequence reads TGTGCCAGCACGACAGGGGGCCAAGAGACCCAGTACTTC. Its coded protein is CASTTGGQETQYF. The chain couples TRBV6-5 to TRBJ2-5, and TRBD1 aligns with 9 junction nucleotides. Its CDR3 holds 13 amino acids, cysteine through phenylalanine. Only the CDR3 portion is preserved as DNA: 39 bases, with reading frame beginning at the first base. According to the germline V gene, CDR1 reads MNHEY and CDR2 reads SVGAGI. V is trimmed back by 7 bases and J by 1 base, and the junction contains 1 base that no gene match accounts for.